This T cell receptor beta chain was found in a study of lymphopenia after photon versus proton radiotherapy (dated by TCRdb to about 2019). Describing the broader study: Photon and proton radiation therapy were compared by the study for their immunological effects in patients with gastrointestinal tumors who developed high-grade lymphopenia. The goal of the study was to describe how the two radiation modalities differ in their effects on the immune system. The cohort included approximately 22 patients with gastrointestinal tumors who developed lymphopenia after receiving either photon or proton therapy. Overall results and qualifications from the work: The authors looked at the survival association only in patients who died, and they framed better survival with proton therapy as a possibility rather than a demonstrated result. During treatment, patients who received photon therapy lost naive T cells and TCR diversity and gained effector/memory populations, whereas patients who received proton therapy remained relatively stable. After the lymphocyte count nadir, oligoclonal expansion, especially of CD8+ Temra cells, was observed in photon-treated repertoires, and the drop in diversity was driven by this expansion. Across the cohort, a larger post-nadir drop in TCR diversity was inversely correlated with overall survival time among patients who died.

The CDR1 and CDR2 encoded by the germline V gene are SGHAT and FQNNGV. Trimming removed 5 bases from V and 4 bases from J, leaving 14 bases between the germline ends. The CDR3 spans 15 residues, from the cysteine through the phenylalanine. Only the CDR3 part of the read is kept: 45 bases, read in frame from the first base. The library was produced with the immunoSEQ multiplex PCR assay. Deep sequencing of rearranged TCR beta loci, alongside multiparametric flow cytometry, was used to profile T cell repertoires. TCRdb's version of the immuneACCESS table is confined to in-frame rearrangements and falls short of the full clone set. An unresolved V gene accounts for under half of the shortfall where checked; the remainder is of unknown origin. The sample table holds tens of thousands of clones, of which around nine tenths were seen once. The top ten clonotypes cover 45% to 60% of the sample. In the case of this clone: Its cognate antigen has yet to be identified. Per-nucleotide qualities are absent, and no much larger clonotype sits a single base away.

The sequence was collected from a woman aged 60-70 years with cholangiocarcinoma. Some clones in this sample may be carry-over from other donors' samples. Sequences were derived from peripheral blood, sampled from a patient treated with proton-based radiotherapy. The chain links TRBV11-2 with TRBJ1-4; a tentative D match to TRBD1 spans 6 bases. The DNA reads TGTGCCAGCAGCCCTAACGGACAGCATAATGAAAAACTGTTTTTT. This translates into CASSPNGQHNEKLFF.